What follows are 30 T cell receptor beta chains derived from one specimen sequenced in a study of CD8 T cells in ankylosing spondylitis. TCRdb called the 5' RACE reads again in MiXCR, with one record for every CDR3 protein. The sample holds over 30,000 distinct CDR3 sequences, approximately 16% seen once. The sequenced material came from blood. These receptors came from a male donor with ankylosing spondylitis or in good health (not recorded which).

This clonotype has only a few counts. This chain links TRBV19 with TRBJ2-2, with D unclear. This CDR3 has 12 residues. CDR1 is LNHDA and CDR2 is SQIVND in the germline V gene (reference sequence). Trimming took off 7 bases at V and 6 bases at J, with 9 bases between the two ends. CDR3 DNA: TGTGCCAGTATGATGAGGTCCGGGGAGCTGTTTTTT. Residues: CASMMRSGELFF.

CDR3 sequence (DNA): TGTGCCAGCTCGGGGGAGAGGGACACCGGGGAGCTGTTTTTT. It codes for CASSGERDTGELFF. The rearrangement uses TRBV6-1 and TRBJ2-2; perhaps TRBD2 as D (6 bases). Trimming took off 8 bases at V and 3 bases at J, with 13 bases between the two ends. Looked up from germline, CDR1 is MNHNS and CDR2 is SASEGT. The CDR3 loop spans 14 amino acids.

This rearrangement joins TRBV28 to TRBJ2-1, with no clear D. The CDR3 runs to 12 residues. The germline V gene has CDR1 MDHEN and CDR2 SYDVKM. V was trimmed by 9 bases and J by 5 bases, leaving 11 bases between them. The CDR3 region has the DNA TGTGCCAGTTACCGGAATGACAATGAGCAGTTCTTC. It codes for CASYRNDNEQFF.

This clonotype was counted only a few times. V usage is TRBV5-1 and J usage is TRBJ2-3; perhaps TRBD2 as D (6 bases). There are 15 residues in the CDR3. Trimming took off 2 bases at V and 8 bases at J, with 18 bases between the two ends. CDR1 is SGHRS and CDR2 is YFSETQ in the germline V gene. For the CDR3, the DNA is TGCGCCAGCAGCTTTAATCATGACGGGGGAACTACGCAGTATTTT. Amino acids: CASSFNHDGGTTQYF.

The chain combines TRBV28 with TRBJ2-7, with 9 bases aligning to TRBD1. V lost 6 bases to trimming and J lost 2 bases; unmatched junction nucleotides: 5. There are 14 residues in the CDR3. The V gene's germline CDR1 is MDHEN and CDR2 SYDVKM. The CDR3 DNA reads as TGTGCCAGCAGCTTGGACAGGGGACCCTACGAGCAGTACTTC. Translating it yields CASSLDRGPYEQYF.

The chain employs TRBV5-1 and TRBJ2-2; D is possibly TRBD2 (6 bases). Trimming shortened V by 0 bases and J by 3 bases, and 9 bases separated the two germline ends. Germline loops: CDR1 SGHRS, CDR2 YFSETQ. This CDR3 is 15 amino acids long. The chain's CDR3 is CASSLGGDHTGELFF. The CDR3 nucleotides are TGCGCCAGCAGCTTGGGCGGGGATCACACCGGGGAGCTGTTTTTT.

This chain's CDR3 is CASSPRTGSFWAGELFF. The CDR3 bases are TGTGCCAGCAGTCCCAGGACAGGGAGTTTTTGGGCCGGGGAGCTGTTTTTT. The V call is TRBV6-1, the J call TRBJ2-2, with TRBD1 matching 8 bases. CDR3 length: 17 residues. Unmatched junction bases numbered 14, after V lost 5 bases and J lost 6 bases. Germline loops: CDR1 MNHNS, CDR2 SASEGT.

There are a few counts of this clonotype. This sequence joins TRBV12-3 or TRBV12-4 and TRBJ1-4; D uncertain. V dropped 5 bases and J dropped 0 bases, with 10 bases sitting between them. This CDR3 has 15 amino acids. This CDR3 is CASSARIPTNEKLFF. CDR3 DNA: TGTGCCAGCAGTGCCCGGATACCAACTAATGAAAAACTGTTTTTT.

This clonotype was seen a handful of times. The rearrangement joins TRBV12-3 or TRBV12-4 to TRBJ1-4, with D unclear. This CDR3 contains 11 residues. Trimming shortened V by 8 bases and J by 8 bases, and 9 bases separated the two germline ends. CDR3 protein: CASGRSEKLFF. The CDR3 coding sequence is TGTGCCAGCGGGAGATCGGAAAAACTGTTTTTT.

The V gene is TRBV12-3 or TRBV12-4, the J gene TRBJ2-3, with a tentative D call TRBD2 (6 bases). V was trimmed by 2 bases and J by 6 bases, leaving 12 bases between them. There are 14 residues in the CDR3. The CDR3 protein is CASSLSSAGDTQYF. The CDR3 DNA reads TGTGCCAGCAGTTTATCTAGCGCAGGGGATACGCAGTATTTT.

This clonotype has only a few counts. The chain recombines TRBV7-2 with TRBJ2-3, with D perhaps matching TRBD2 (5 bases). CDR1 is SGHTA and CDR2 is FQGNSA in the germline V gene. The CDR3 length is 13 residues. V was shortened by 3 bases and J by 6 bases, with 10 bases between the two germline ends. The CDR3 DNA reads as TGTGCCAGCAGCTTGATTAGCGCCGATACGCAGTATTTT. Translation: CASSLISADTQYF.

This clonotype was counted at least ten times. One end of the junction varies from germline; a read error may be responsible. The chain recombines TRBV5-1 with TRBJ2-7; D is unresolved. The CDR3 spans 11 residues. Germline assignment: CDR1 SGHRS and CDR2 YFSETQ. CDR3 in amino acids: CASSSSYEQYF. DNA of the CDR3: TGTGCCAGCAGCTCCTCCTACGAGCAGTACTTC.

This clonotype was observed a handful of times. The rearrangement joins TRBV6-5 to TRBJ2-2; 8 nucleotides match TRBD1. V lost 4 bases, J lost 5 bases, and 9 bases stayed unmatched. Germline CDR1 is MNHEY and CDR2 is SVGAGI. The CDR3 is 16 residues long. CDR3 protein: CASSSLWTGITGELFF. As DNA, the CDR3 is TGTGCCAGCAGTTCTCTATGGACAGGGATTACCGGGGAGCTGTTTTTT.

The V and J genes are TRBV27 and TRBJ2-7; D may match TRBD1 or TRBD2 (5 bases each). The V and J ends lost 1 base and 2 bases respectively, with 9 bases between them. The CDR3 length is 14 residues. Germline CDR1 and CDR2: MNHEY and SMNVEV (reference sequence). DNA of the CDR3: TGTGCCAGCAGTTTATGGGGGTCTGCCTACGAGCAGTACTTC. This gives the protein CASSLWGSAYEQYF.

The V and J genes are TRBV19 and TRBJ2-2; possibly TRBD1 or TRBD2 for D (7 bases each). The germline V and J ends were trimmed by 6 bases and 4 bases, with 12 bases remaining between them. Per the germline V gene, CDR1 is LNHDA and CDR2 is SQIVND (reference sequence). The CDR3 runs to 14 residues. CDR3 loop: CASRTGRVTGELFF. Written as DNA, the CDR3 is TGTGCCAGTAGGACAGGGAGGGTCACCGGGGAGCTGTTTTTT.

This clonotype was counted only a few times. The gene calls are TRBV4-3 and TRBJ2-2; D is ambiguous. This CDR3 is built from 15 residues. In germline, CDR1 is LGHNA, CDR2 YSLEER. V was trimmed by 0 bases and J by 1 base, leaving 6 bases between them. This CDR3 is CASSQDPMNTGELFF. The CDR3 DNA is TGCGCCAGCAGCCAAGATCCCATGAACACCGGGGAGCTGTTTTTT.

This CDR3 reads CASSSKTRANEQYF. CDR3 in DNA: TGTGCCAGCAGCTCCAAGACTAGGGCGAACGAGCAGTACTTC. This chain joins TRBV7-9 and TRBJ2-7; D is possibly TRBD2 (6 bases). The CDR3 has 14 amino acids. Germline V gene sequence: CDR1 SEHNR, CDR2 FQNEAQ (reference sequence). V shed 4 bases and J shed 5 bases, with 15 bases lying between them.

This clonotype was seen a handful of times. The chain uses TRBV6-2 or TRBV6-3 and TRBJ2-1; tentative D call: TRBD2 (5 bases). The CDR3 is made up of 13 amino acids. In germline, CDR1 is MNHEY, CDR2 SVGEGT. The V and J ends lost 6 bases and 7 bases respectively, with 13 bases between them. The CDR3 is CASRWRTGNEQFF. DNA of the CDR3: TGTGCCAGCAGATGGAGGACGGGAAATGAGCAGTTCTTC.

This clonotype has a handful of counts. The chain links TRBV15 to TRBJ2-3, with 10 positions matching TRBD2. Trimming at V came to 8 bases and at J to 4 bases, leaving 9 bases not matched to a gene. CDR1 and CDR2 from the germline V gene are LNHNV and YYDKDF (reference sequence). The CDR3 has 15 amino acids. This chain's CDR3 is CATSITSGIPDTQYF. The CDR3 DNA reads TGTGCCACCTCAATAACTAGCGGGATCCCAGATACGCAGTATTTT.

The gene calls are TRBV14 and TRBJ2-3; 10 bases line up with TRBD2. Germline V gives CDR1 SGHDN, CDR2 FVKESK. Trimming took 3 bases from V and 6 from J; bases not matched to a gene: 6. The CDR3 sequence is 15 residues long. CDR3 coding DNA: TGTGCCAGCAGCCAGAGCGGGGGGGCCTGGGATACGCAGTATTTT. It is translated as CASSQSGGAWDTQYF.

This clonotype was picked up a small number of times. The DNA for the CDR3 is TGTGCCAGCAGAAGGCCCCGACGGGAGACCCAGTACTTC. Its protein is CASRRPRRETQYF. This chain links TRBV12-3 or TRBV12-4 with TRBJ2-5; D not certain. The CDR3 extends over 13 amino acids. V shed 6 bases and J shed 5 bases, with 13 bases lying between them.

Here the CDR3 DNA reads TGTGCCAGCAGTTCCGTTCGACAGGGCCCCGAGCAGTACTTC. Translation: CASSSVRQGPEQYF. The genes are TRBV28 and TRBJ2-7, with 7 positions matching TRBD1. Germline loops: CDR1 MDHEN, CDR2 SYDVKM. The CDR3 sequence is 14 residues long. J was trimmed by 6 bases and V by 4 bases; bases with no gene match: 9.

This clonotype was found a few times. The gene calls are TRBV6-2 or TRBV6-3 and TRBJ2-1; 11 bases align to TRBD2. The CDR3 runs to 16 residues. From germline, CDR1 is MNHEY and CDR2 SVGEGT. V shed 4 bases, J shed 0 bases, and the junction held 2 bases outside the gene matches. The CDR3 reads CASSSSGGPSYNEQFF. In DNA form, the CDR3 reads TGTGCCAGCAGTTCTAGCGGGGGGCCCTCCTACAATGAGCAGTTCTTC.

This clonotype was seen once. The chain recombines TRBV21-1 with TRBJ2-3; the table's D call, TRBD1, was not checked against the DNA. TRBV21-1 is shown as a pseudogene. The CDR3 loop spans 16 amino acids. CDR3 amino acids: CASSKVAGQSTDTQYF. The CDR3 region has the DNA TGTGCCAGCAGCAAAGTTGCGGGGCAGAGCACAGATACGCAGTATTTT.

This clonotype was picked up a small number of times. J is TRBJ2-1 and V is TRBV20-1, with 7 bases identical to TRBD1. The germline CDR1 and CDR2 sequences are DFQATT and SNEGSKA (reference sequence). The trim removed 3 bases at V and 4 bases at J, leaving 9 bases unmatched. The CDR3 is 15 residues long. CDR3 in DNA: TGCAGTGCTAGCGTGACAGGGTTTTTTTACAATGAGCAGTTCTTC. Encoded protein: CSASVTGFFYNEQFF.

The rearrangement joins TRBV4-2 to TRBJ2-2; 7 bases map to TRBD1. The length of the CDR3 is 20 residues. Germline lookup yields CDR1 LGHNA and CDR2 YNFKEQ. J gave up 2 bases and V 4 bases, and 19 bases lay outside the gene matches. The CDR3 protein is CASSPRGHLTWSLNTGELFF. The CDR3 DNA follows: TGTGCCAGCAGCCCAAGGGGGCACCTCACCTGGAGTCTTAACACCGGGGAGCTGTTTTTT.

The rearrangement links TRBV5-6 to TRBJ2-4; TRBD1 matches at 7 bases. CDR1 and CDR2 (germline): SGHDT, YYEEEE. V lost 3 bases and J lost 3; bases outside the gene matches: 6. CDR3 length: 15 amino acids. This chain's CDR3 is CASSSDRLGKNIQYF. For the CDR3, the DNA is TGTGCCAGCAGCTCGGACAGGCTTGGCAAAAACATTCAGTACTTC.

This clonotype was picked up a small number of times. The gene calls are TRBV25-1 and TRBJ2-7; either TRBD1 or TRBD2 may supply D (5 bases each). CDR3 length: 13 residues. Germline CDR1 is MGHDK and CDR2 is SYGVNS. Trimming took off 4 bases at V and 3 bases at J, with 10 bases between the two ends. CDR3 amino acids: CASSGGTVYEQYV. The CDR3 region has the DNA TGTGCCAGCAGTGGTGGGACCGTCTACGAGCAGTACGTC.

This clonotype was detected only a few times. This chain uses TRBV7-3 with TRBJ1-1; D unresolved. This CDR3 is built from 14 residues. CDR1 is SGHTA, CDR2 FQGTGA, per germline. V shed 4 bases and J shed 1 base, with 10 bases lying between them. CDR3 in amino acids: CASSSYGPNTEAFF. In nucleotides, the CDR3 is TGTGCCAGCAGCTCCTACGGTCCGAACACTGAAGCTTTCTTT.

This clonotype was seen many times. This rearrangement joins TRBV4-3 to TRBJ2-2, with 10 bases that match TRBD2. V shed 0 bases and J 2 bases; nucleotides not matched to a gene: 12. The CDR3 is 20 residues long. CDR1 is LGHNA and CDR2 is YSLEER in the germline V gene. The CDR3 bases are TGCGCCAGCAGCCAAGATCTTTCTAGGGCTAGCGGGGGTAACACCGGGGAGCTGTTTTTT. This sequence encodes CASSQDLSRASGGNTGELFF.